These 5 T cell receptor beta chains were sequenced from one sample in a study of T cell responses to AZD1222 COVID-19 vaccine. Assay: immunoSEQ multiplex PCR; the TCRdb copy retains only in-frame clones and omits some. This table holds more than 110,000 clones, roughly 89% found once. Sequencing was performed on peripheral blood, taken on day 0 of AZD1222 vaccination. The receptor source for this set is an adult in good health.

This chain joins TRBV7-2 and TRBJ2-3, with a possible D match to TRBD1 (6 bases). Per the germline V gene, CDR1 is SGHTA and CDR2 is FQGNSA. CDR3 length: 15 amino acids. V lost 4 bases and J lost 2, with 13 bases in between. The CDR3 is CASSYGQRATDTQYF. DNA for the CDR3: TGTGCCAGCAGCTACGGACAGAGAGCCACAGATACGCAGTATTTT.

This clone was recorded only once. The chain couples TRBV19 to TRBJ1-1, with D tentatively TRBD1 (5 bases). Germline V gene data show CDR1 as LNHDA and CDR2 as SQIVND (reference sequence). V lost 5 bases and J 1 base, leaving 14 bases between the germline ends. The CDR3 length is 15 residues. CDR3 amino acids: CASSPTGLSNTEAFF. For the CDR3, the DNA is TGTGCCAGTAGTCCGACGGGACTCTCGAACACTGAAGCTTTCTTT.

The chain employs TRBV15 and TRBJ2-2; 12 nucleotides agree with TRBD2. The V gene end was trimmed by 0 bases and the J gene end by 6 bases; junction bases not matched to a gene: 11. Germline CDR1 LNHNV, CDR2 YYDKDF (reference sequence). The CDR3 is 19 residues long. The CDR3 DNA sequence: TGTGCCACCAGCAGAGAGAGACTAGCGGGAGCGGATAGGGCCGGGGAGCTGTTTTTT. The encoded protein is CATSRERLAGADRAGELFF.

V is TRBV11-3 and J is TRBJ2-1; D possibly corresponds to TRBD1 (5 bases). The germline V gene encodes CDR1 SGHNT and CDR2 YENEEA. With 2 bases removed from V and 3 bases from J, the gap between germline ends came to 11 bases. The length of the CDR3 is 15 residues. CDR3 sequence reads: CASSLRRQFYNEQFF. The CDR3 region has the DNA TGTGCCAGCAGCTTAAGGCGACAGTTCTACAATGAGCAGTTCTTC.

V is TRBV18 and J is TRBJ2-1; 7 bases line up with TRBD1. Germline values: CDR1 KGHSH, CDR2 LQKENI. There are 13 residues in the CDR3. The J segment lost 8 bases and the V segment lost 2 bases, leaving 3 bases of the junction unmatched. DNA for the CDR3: TGTGCCAGCTCACCAACAGGGGTGGATGAGCAGTTCTTC. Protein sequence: CASSPTGVDEQFF. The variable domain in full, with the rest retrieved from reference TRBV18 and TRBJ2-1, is NAGVMQNPRHLVRRRGQEARLRCSPMKGHSHVYWYRQLPEEGLKFMVYLQKENIIDESGMPKERFSAEFPKEGPSILRIQQVVRGDSAAYFCASSPTGVDEQFFGPGTRLTVL.